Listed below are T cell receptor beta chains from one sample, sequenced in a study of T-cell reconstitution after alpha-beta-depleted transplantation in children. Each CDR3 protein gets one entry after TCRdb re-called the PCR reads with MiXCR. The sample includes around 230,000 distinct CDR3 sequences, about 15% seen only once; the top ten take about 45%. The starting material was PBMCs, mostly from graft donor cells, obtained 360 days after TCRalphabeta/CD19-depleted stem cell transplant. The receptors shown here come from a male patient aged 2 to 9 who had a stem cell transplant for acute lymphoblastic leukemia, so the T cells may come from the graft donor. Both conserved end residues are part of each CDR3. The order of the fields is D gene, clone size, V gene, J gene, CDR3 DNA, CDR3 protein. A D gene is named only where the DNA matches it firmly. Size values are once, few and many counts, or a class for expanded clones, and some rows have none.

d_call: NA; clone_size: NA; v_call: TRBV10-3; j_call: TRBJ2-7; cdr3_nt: TGTGCCATCAGTGCTCGGGGCTCCTACGAGCAGTACTTC; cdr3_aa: CAISARGSYEQYF
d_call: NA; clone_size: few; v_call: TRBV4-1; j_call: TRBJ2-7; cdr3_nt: TGCGCCAGCAGCCAGGGCTCATTTTACGAGCAGTACTTC; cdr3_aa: CASSQGSFYEQYF
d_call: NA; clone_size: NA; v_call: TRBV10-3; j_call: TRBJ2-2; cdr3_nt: TGTGCCATCAGTAGGACAGTGAACACCGGGGAGCTGTTTTTT; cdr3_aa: CAISRTVNTGELFF
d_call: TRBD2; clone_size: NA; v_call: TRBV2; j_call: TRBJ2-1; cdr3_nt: TGTGCCAGCAGTTCCGGGACTAGCTCCTACAATGAGCAGTTCTTC; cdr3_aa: CASSSGTSSYNEQFF
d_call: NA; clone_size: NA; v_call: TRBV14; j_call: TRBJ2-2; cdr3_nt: TGTGCCAGCAGCCAAGATATCACCGGGGAGCTGTTTTTT; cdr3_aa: CASSQDITGELFF
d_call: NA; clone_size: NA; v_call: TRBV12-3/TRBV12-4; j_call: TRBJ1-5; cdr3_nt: TGTGCCAGCAGCCCACAGGGAGGTGCTCAGCCCCAGCATTTT; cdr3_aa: CASSPQGGAQPQHF
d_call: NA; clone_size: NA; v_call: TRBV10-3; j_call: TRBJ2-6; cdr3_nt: TGTGCCATCAGTGACAGGGCCCCGAGCTCTGGGGCCAACGTCCTGACTTTC; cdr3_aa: CAISDRAPSSGANVLTF
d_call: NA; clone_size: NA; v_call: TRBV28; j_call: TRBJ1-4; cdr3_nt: TGTGCCAGCAGTCCCCTACGAGTTGAAAAACTGTTTTTT; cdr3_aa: CASSPLRVEKLFF
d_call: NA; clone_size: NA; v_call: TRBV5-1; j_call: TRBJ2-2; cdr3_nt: TGCGCCAGCAGGGCCCAGGGTTCTCTTGACACCGGGGAGCTGTTTTTT; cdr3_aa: CASRAQGSLDTGELFF
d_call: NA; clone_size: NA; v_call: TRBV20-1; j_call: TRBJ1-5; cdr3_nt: TGCAGTGCTAGCTTCCGAGGGTACAGAAGCAATCAGCCCCAGCATTTT; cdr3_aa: CSASFRGYRSNQPQHF
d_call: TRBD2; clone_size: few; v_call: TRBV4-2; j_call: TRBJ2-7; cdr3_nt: TGTGCCAGCAGCCATCCCGGGACTAGCGGCTCCTACGAGCAGTACTTC; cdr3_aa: CASSHPGTSGSYEQYF
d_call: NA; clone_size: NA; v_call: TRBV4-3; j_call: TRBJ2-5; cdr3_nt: TGCGCCAGCAGCCCCGGACGGCAAGAGACCCAGTACTTC; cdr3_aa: CASSPGRQETQYF
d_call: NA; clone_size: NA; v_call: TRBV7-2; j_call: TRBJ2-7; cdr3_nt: TGTGCCAGCAGCTTAGGTCCAGGGCCCTACGAGCAGTACTTC; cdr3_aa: CASSLGPGPYEQYF
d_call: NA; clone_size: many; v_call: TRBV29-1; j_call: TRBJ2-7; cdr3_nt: TGCAGCGTCGTCGGGCTAGCGCTGTCCTCCTACGAGCAGTACTTC; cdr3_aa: CSVVGLALSSYEQYF
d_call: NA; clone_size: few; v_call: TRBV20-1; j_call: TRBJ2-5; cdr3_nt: TGCAGTGCTGGCAGAAGGACGGAGACCCAGTACTTC; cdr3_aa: CSAGRRTETQYF
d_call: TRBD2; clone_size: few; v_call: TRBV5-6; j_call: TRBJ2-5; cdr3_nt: TGTGCCAGCAGCTTCGTAGGAGCGGGAGGAAGACTGGCCCAGTACTTC; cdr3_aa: CASSFVGAGGRLAQYF
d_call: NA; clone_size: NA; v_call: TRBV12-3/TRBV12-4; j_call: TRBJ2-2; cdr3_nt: TGTGCCAGCAGTCCCTTAGCGGACACCGGGGAGCTGTTTTTT; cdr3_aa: CASSPLADTGELFF
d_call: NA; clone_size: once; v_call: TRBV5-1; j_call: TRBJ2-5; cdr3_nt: TGCGCCAGCCGATTTCACGGGGCGGGACAAGAGACCCAGTACTTC; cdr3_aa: CASRFHGAGQETQYF
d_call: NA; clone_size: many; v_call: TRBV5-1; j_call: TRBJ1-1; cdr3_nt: TGCGCCAGCAGCCTCTCGGTCGGGTGGTTGAACACTGAAGCTTTCTTT; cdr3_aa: CASSLSVGWLNTEAFF
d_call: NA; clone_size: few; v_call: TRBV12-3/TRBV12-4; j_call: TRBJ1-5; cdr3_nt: TGTGCCAGCAGTTTTAAAGGGAGCAATCAGCCCCAGCATTTT; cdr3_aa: CASSFKGSNQPQHF
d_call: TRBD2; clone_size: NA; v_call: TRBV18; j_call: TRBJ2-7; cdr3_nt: TGTGCCAGCTCACCATCTCGCAAGCGGGAGGGGTACGAGCAGTACTTC; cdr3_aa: CASSPSRKREGYEQYF
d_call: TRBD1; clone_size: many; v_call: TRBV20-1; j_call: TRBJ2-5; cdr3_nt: TGCAGTGCTGGGGACAGGAGACCAGAGACCCAGTACTTC; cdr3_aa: CSAGDRRPETQYF
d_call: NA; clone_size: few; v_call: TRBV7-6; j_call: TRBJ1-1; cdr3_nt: TGTGCCAGCAGCGCAGGTGGGGGGCTCTTTACTGAAGCTTTCTTT; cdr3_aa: CASSAGGGLFTEAFF
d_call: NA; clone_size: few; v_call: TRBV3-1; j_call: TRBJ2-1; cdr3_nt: TGTGCCAGCAAGTTCCAGGGGAGGAATGAGCAGTTCTTC; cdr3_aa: CASKFQGRNEQFF
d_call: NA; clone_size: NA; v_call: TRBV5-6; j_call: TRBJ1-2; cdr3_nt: TGTGCCAGCAGCTTGGGCCCCGGACTTCGTGACGATGGCTACACCTTC; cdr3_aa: CASSLGPGLRDDGYTF
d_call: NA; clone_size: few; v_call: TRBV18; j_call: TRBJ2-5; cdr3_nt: TGTGCCAGCTCACCACAAGGTGACGAGGAGACCCAGTACTTC; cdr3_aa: CASSPQGDEETQYF
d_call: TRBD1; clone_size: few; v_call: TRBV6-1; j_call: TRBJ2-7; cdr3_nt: TGTGCCAGCAATATACAGGGGCCCAACTCCGACGAGCAGTACTTC; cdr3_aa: CASNIQGPNSDEQYF
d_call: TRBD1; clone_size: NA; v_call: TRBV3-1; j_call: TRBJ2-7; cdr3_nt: TGTGCCAGCAGCCGCCCGGGACAGGATAAGCAGTACTTC; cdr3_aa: CASSRPGQDKQYF
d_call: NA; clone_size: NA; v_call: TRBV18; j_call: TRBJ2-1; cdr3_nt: TGTGCCAGCTCACCATTCTACTCTGACAATGAGCAGTTCTTC; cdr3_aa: CASSPFYSDNEQFF
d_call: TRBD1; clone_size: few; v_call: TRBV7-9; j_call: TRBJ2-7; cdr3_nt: TGTGCCAGCAGCGCTGACAGGGGCCCCCCTCAACACGAGCAGTACTTC; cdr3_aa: CASSADRGPPQHEQYF
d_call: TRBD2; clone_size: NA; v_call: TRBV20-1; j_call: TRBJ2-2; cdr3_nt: TGCAGTGCAAAAACCGGGACTAGCGGGAGGTGGGACACCGGGGAGCTGTTTTTT; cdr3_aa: CSAKTGTSGRWDTGELFF
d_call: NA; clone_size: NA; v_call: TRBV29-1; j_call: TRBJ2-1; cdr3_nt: TGCAGCGTTTTAGGCTCGCCGAACAATGAGCAGTTCTTC; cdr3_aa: CSVLGSPNNEQFF
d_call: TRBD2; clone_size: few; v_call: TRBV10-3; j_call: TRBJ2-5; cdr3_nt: TGTGCCATCAGTGTGCGCGGGGGGTTCCAAGAGACCCAGTACTTC; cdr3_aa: CAISVRGGFQETQYF
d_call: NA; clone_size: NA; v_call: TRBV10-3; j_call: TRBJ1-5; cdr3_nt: TGTGCCATCAGTGAGGACGCGGTTAGCAATCAGCCCCAGCATTTT; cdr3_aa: CAISEDAVSNQPQHF
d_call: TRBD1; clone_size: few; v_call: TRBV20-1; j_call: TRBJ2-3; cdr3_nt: TGCAGTGCCGAGGACAGGGCTTTCACAGATACGCAGTATTTT; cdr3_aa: CSAEDRAFTDTQYF
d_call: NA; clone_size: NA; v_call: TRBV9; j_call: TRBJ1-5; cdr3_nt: TGTGCCAGCAGCCTCACCGGGGATTTT; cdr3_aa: CASSLTGDF
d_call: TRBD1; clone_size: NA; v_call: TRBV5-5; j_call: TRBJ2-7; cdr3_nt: TGTGCCAGCAGCTTGGGATTTCGCCAGGGGGCGAGGGAGCAGTACTTC; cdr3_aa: CASSLGFRQGAREQYF
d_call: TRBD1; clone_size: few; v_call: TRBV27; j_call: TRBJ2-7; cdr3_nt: TGTGCCAGCAGTATCGGGGACAGCTGGGCCCCCTACGAGCAGTACTTC; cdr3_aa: CASSIGDSWAPYEQYF
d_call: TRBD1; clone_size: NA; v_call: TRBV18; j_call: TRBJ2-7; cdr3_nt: TGTGCCAGCTCGACTGACAGGGATATCGAGCAGTACTTC; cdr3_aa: CASSTDRDIEQYF
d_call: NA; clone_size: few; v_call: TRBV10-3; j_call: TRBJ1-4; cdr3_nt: TGTGCCATCAAAGACGGAACTAATGAAAAACTGTTTTTT; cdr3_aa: CAIKDGTNEKLFF
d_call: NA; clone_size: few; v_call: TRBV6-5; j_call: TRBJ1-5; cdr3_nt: TGTGCCAGCAGTTACTCGATTCTTATCCCCAATCAGCCCCAGCATTTT; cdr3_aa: CASSYSILIPNQPQHF
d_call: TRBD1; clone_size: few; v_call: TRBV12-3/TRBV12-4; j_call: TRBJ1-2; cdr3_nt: TGTGCCAGCAGTCAGACAGGGGGATCAATTAACTATGGCTACACCTTC; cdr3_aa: CASSQTGGSINYGYTF
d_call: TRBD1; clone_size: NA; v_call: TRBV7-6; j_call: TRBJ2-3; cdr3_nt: TGTGCCAGCAGCTTAAGTGTCGGACAGGGGGCCGCAGATACGCAGTATTTT; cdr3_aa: CASSLSVGQGAADTQYF
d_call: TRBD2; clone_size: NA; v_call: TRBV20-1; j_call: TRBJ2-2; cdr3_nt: TGCAGTGCCTCCTTTTTGGGCGGGGGGGCACCCGGGGAGCTGTTTTTT; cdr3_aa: CSASFLGGGAPGELFF
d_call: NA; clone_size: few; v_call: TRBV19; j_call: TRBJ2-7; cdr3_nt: TGTGCCAGTAGTATCGAAGGGACGTCCTACGAGCAGTACTTC; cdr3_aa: CASSIEGTSYEQYF
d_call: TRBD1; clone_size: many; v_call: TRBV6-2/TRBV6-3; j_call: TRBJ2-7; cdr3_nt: TGTGCCAGCAGTCACCACCAGGGACAGGGCTTCTCCTACGAGCAGTACTTC; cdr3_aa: CASSHHQGQGFSYEQYF
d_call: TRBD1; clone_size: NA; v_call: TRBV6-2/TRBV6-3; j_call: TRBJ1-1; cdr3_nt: TGTGCCAGCAGTAAAAACAGGGGCGGGACGAACACTGAAGCTTTCTTT; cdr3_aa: CASSKNRGGTNTEAFF
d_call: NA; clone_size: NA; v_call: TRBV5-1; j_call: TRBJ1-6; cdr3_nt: TGCGCCAGCAGCTTGGCAGGCAGGAGATATAATTCACCCCTCCACTTT; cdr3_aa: CASSLAGRRYNSPLHF
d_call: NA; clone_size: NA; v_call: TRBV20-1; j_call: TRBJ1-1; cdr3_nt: TGCAGTGCTAGACCAGGGACGAACACTGAAGCTTTCTTT; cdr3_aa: CSARPGTNTEAFF
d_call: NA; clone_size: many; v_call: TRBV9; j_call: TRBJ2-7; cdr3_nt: TGTGCCAGCAGTGTTGACGGTGGGCTCGAGCAGTACTTC; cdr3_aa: CASSVDGGLEQYF